This T cell receptor (beta chain) was documented in a study of neurological immune-mediated disorders. In this sample, this clonotype turned up many times. As for the cDNA, it was generated by 5'RACE with 10-nucleotide random UMIs. MiXCR was run by TCRdb on the 5' RACE reads, yielding one entry per CDR3 protein. The repertoire holds roughly 16,000 distinct CDR3 sequences, roughly 14% seen once, with roughly 15% in the top ten. CDR3 length equals 14 residues. V trimming: 3 bases; J trimming: 0 bases; junction bases outside the gene matches: 5. Germline CDR1 is DFQATT and CDR2 is SNEGSKA (reference sequence).

The clonotype was recovered from a man between 60 and 70 years old with HTLV-1-associated myelopathy (HAM/TSP). Specimen: PBMCs. The genes are TRBV20-1 and TRBJ2-7; 7 nucleotides agree with TRBD1. This chain's CDR3 is CSASDRVDSYEQYF. CDR3 sequence (DNA): TGCAGTGCTAGTGACAGGGTTGACTCCTACGAGCAGTACTTC.